A single sample is the source of the 13 T cell receptor beta chains below, sequenced in a study of CD8+ T cells in alopecia areata (dated by TCRdb to 2016 to 2018). Taken with the paper, the label for time point translates to: more than three weeks on oral tofacitinib. The meaning of the sample's treatment or condition label: oral pan-JAK inhibitor, 5-10 mg twice daily. Library creation used the immunoSEQ multiplex PCR assay. RNA was extracted from all samples and reverse transcribed into cDNA, which served as template for TCR sequencing. The table comes from immuneACCESS by way of TCRdb, which keeps in-frame sequences with V and J called. Part of the clones is missing from these tables; in studies checked, under half for an unresolved V gene and the rest for unknown reasons. The sample table records 190,000 or so clones; around 60% of these occur just once. The ten largest clones take up 3% to 4% of the sample.

The input for sequencing was CD4+ T cells sorted from blood, taken at week 4, from a patient treated with tofacitinib. These TCRs come from a human donor with alopecia areata.

This chain connects TRBV29-1 to TRBJ2-3; 11 positions agree with TRBD1. The CDR3 spans 15 residues. Trimming took 6 bases from V and 5 from J; bases not matched to a gene: 10. Germline V gives CDR1 SQVTM, CDR2 ANQGSEA. The DNA of the CDR3 is TGCAGCGTAGGGAAAAGGACAGGGGGCATAGATACGCAGTATTTT. Its translation is CSVGKRTGGIDTQYF.

The rearrangement links TRBV29-1 to TRBJ1-2; tentative D call: TRBD1 (6 bases). The CDR3 spans 13 residues. The V gene lost 4 bases and the J gene lost 8 bases, with 17 bases spanning the gap. Germline values: CDR1 SQVTM, CDR2 ANQGSEA. CDR3 coding DNA: TGCAGCGTTGGTGACAGGCACGATTTGGGCTACACCTTC. It codes for CSVGDRHDLGYTF.

This chain joins TRBV4-1 and TRBJ1-5; D is undetermined. CDR1 and CDR2 (germline): MGHRA, YSYEKL. The CDR3 spans 15 residues. V lost 4 bases, J lost 0 bases, and 10 bases lay in between. Here the CDR3 reads CASSPWRDSNQPQHF. The CDR3 nucleotides read TGCGCCAGCAGCCCTTGGAGGGATAGCAATCAGCCCCAGCATTTT.

This clone was counted a few times. As DNA, the CDR3 is TGTGCCAGCAGAAACCCGGGGCCGGGAGAGACCCAGTACTTC. As protein: CASRNPGPGETQYF. The rearrangement joins TRBV6-5 to TRBJ2-5; D is perhaps TRBD1 or TRBD2 (5 bases each). The CDR3 sequence is 14 residues long. Germline V lookup: CDR1 MNHEY, CDR2 SVGAGI. The V end was cut by 6 bases, the J end by 4 bases, with 15 bases between.

The chain carries TRBV5-1 and TRBJ1-1, with D tentatively TRBD1 (5 bases). This CDR3 is 14 amino acids long. Germline-derived CDR1 and CDR2 are SGHRS and YFSETQ. V lost 4 bases to trimming and J lost 0 bases, with 10 bases between them. Written as DNA, the CDR3 is TGCGCCAGCAGCCCCAGGGAGATGAACACTGAAGCTTTCTTT. This gives the protein CASSPREMNTEAFF.

The gene calls are TRBV4-2 and TRBJ2-5; D is uncertain. Trimming removed 1 base at V and 7 bases at J, with 13 bases between. The germline V gene encodes CDR1 LGHNA and CDR2 YNFKEQ. The CDR3 contains 14 residues. The CDR3, as DNA: TGTGCCAGCAGCCAAGTAAGCGTTTCCCGGACCCAGTACTTC. Protein sequence: CASSQVSVSRTQYF.

This chain joins TRBV9 and TRBJ2-2, with TRBD1 matching over 11 bases. This CDR3 contains 17 residues. J gave up 7 bases and V 0 bases, and 8 bases lay outside the gene matches. Germline CDR1 reads SGDLS; CDR2 reads YYNGEE. The CDR3 spells CASSVESGQGANGELFF. The DNA for the CDR3 is TGTGCCAGCAGCGTAGAGTCCGGACAGGGGGCGAACGGGGAGCTGTTTTTT.

This clone was detected a few times. CDR3 nucleotides: TGTGCCAGCAGCTCAAGGACCCCTAATGAAAAACTGTTTTTT. It codes for CASSSRTPNEKLFF. The chain is built from TRBV7-9 and TRBJ1-4; D call uncertain. Germline V CDR1 and CDR2: SEHNR, FQNEAQ (reference sequence). The CDR3 extends over 14 amino acids. The V end was cut by 4 bases, the J end by 3 bases, with 9 bases between.

The chain couples TRBV9 to TRBJ2-2; 7 bases align to TRBD1. The CDR3 sequence is 14 residues long. V shed 3 bases, J shed 4 bases, and the junction held 3 bases outside the gene matches. Germline CDR1 is SGDLS and CDR2 is YYNGEE. The CDR3 sequence is CASSETGATGELFF. The CDR3 region has the DNA TGTGCCAGCAGCGAAACAGGGGCCACCGGGGAGCTGTTTTTT.

The chain couples TRBV25-1 to TRBJ1-2; a weak D match, TRBD1 (6 bases). Germline values: CDR1 MGHDK, CDR2 SYGVNS. The CDR3 length is 13 residues. Trimming left V 10 bases short and J 2 bases short, with 14 bases between. CDR3 bases: TGTGCCACCGCGACAGGCATGAACTATGGCTACACCTTC. Protein product: CATATGMNYGYTF.

The chain is built from TRBV7-8 and TRBJ2-5; TRBD1 aligns across 8 bases. Germline V gives CDR1 SGHVS, CDR2 FQNEAQ. With 2 bases clipped from V and 2 bases from J, the junction kept 1 base outside the gene matches. This CDR3 spans 14 amino acids. The CDR3: CASSLNRGQETQYF. The CDR3 DNA reads TGTGCCAGCAGCTTAAACAGGGGGCAAGAGACCCAGTACTTC. Looking up the rest from reference TRBV7-8 and TRBJ2-5 gives the full variable domain: GAGVSQSPRYKVAKRGQDVALRCDPISGHVSLFWYQQALGQGPEFLTYFQNEAQLDKSGLPSDRFFAERPEGSVSTLKIQRTQQEDSAVYLCASSLNRGQETQYFGPGTRLLVL.

This rearrangement joins TRBV2 to TRBJ1-6; TRBD1 agrees at 7 bases. V shed 7 bases and J 6 bases; nucleotides not matched to a gene: 6. This CDR3 spans 14 amino acids. Germline-derived CDR1 and CDR2 are SNHLY and FYNNEI. The CDR3 coding sequence is TGTGCCAGCATCCCGGGGACAGTTAATTCACCCCTCCACTTT. It yields the protein CASIPGTVNSPLHF.

Here the CDR3 reads CASSSRATYEQYF. The CDR3 region has the DNA TGTGCCAGCAGCTCACGGGCGACCTACGAGCAGTACTTC. This chain joins TRBV7-2 and TRBJ2-7; D not resolved. Germline V CDR1 and CDR2: SGHTA, FQGNSA. The CDR3 is made up of 13 amino acids. V lost 4 bases and J lost 2, with 9 bases in between.